The 20 T cell receptor beta chains in this list originate from one sample, sequenced in a study of cytotoxic CD8 clonotypes in ibrutinib-treated CLL. Here immunoSEQ multiplex PCR was the method, and the copy in TCRdb shows in-frame clones only, minus some. The table includes about 24,000 clones, just under 80% detected once. The sample in question was PBMCs, obtained before ibrutinib treatment. The receptors here all came from a human donor with chronic lymphocytic leukemia.

The chain is built from TRBV5-1 and TRBJ1-4; 7 bases are shared with TRBD1. CDR1 and CDR2 from the germline V gene are SGHRS and YFSETQ. Unmatched junction bases numbered 2, after V lost 3 bases and J lost 3 bases. This CDR3 contains 14 residues. In nucleotides, the CDR3 is TGCGCCAGCAGCTCCGGGACAGCTAATGAAAAACTGTTTTTT. Translated, it gives CASSSGTANEKLFF.

The chain links TRBV5-5 to TRBJ2-7; D ambiguous. The CDR3 is 14 amino acids. Per germline, CDR1 SGHKS and CDR2 YYEKEE (reference sequence). The V end lost 1 base, the J end lost 4 bases, and 12 bases lay between the germline ends. The CDR3 DNA is TGTGCCAGCAGCTTGCGGTTAGAACTTTACGAGCAGTACTTC. Its translation: CASSLRLELYEQYF.

V and J are TRBV30 and TRBJ1-6; TRBD1 agrees at 7 bases. V lost 0 bases and J lost 9; bases outside the gene matches: 8. Germline CDR1 GTSNPN, CDR2 SVGIG (reference sequence). The CDR3 runs to 15 residues. The CDR3, as DNA: TGTGCCTGGAGTGTAGCCGGGACAGTTTTTTCACCCCTCCACTTT. Translated, it gives CAWSVAGTVFSPLHF.

This chain connects TRBV9 to TRBJ1-1, with a weak D call TRBD1 (6 bases). Germline lookup yields CDR1 SGDLS and CDR2 YYNGEE. The CDR3 is 14 residues long. Trimming pared 3 bases from V and 4 bases from J, leaving 13 bases between. The CDR3 sequence is CASSAYTGTTEAFF. Written as DNA, the CDR3 is TGTGCCAGCAGCGCGTATACAGGGACCACTGAAGCTTTCTTT. The full variable domain, completed using reference TRBV9 and TRBJ1-1, is DSGVTQTPKHLITATGQRVTLRCSPRSGDLSVYWYQQSLDQGLQFLIQYYNGEERAKGNILERFSAQQFPDLHSELNLSSLELGDSALYFCASSAYTGTTEAFFGQGTRLTVV.

This chain connects TRBV7-9 to TRBJ2-1; 8 bases align to TRBD2. Trimming at V came to 5 bases and at J to 8 bases, leaving 14 bases not matched to a gene. The CDR3 runs 16 residues. Germline loops: CDR1 SEHNR, CDR2 FQNEAQ (reference sequence). Here the CDR3 reads CASSTPLAGRADEQFF. CDR3 DNA sequence: TGTGCCAGCAGCACTCCTTTAGCGGGACGCGCGGATGAGCAGTTCTTC.

The J gene is TRBJ2-7, the V gene TRBV19; D ambiguous. V lost 6 bases, J lost 0 bases, and 15 bases lay in between. The CDR3 has 15 residues. Per the germline V gene, CDR1 is LNHDA and CDR2 is SQIVND (reference sequence). CDR3 sequence: CASRGTARNSYEQYF. CDR3 sequence (DNA): TGTGCCAGTAGGGGCACCGCAAGGAACTCCTACGAGCAGTACTTC.

The chain recombines TRBV2 with TRBJ2-7; 7 bases align to TRBD1. The germline V gene has CDR1 SNHLY and CDR2 FYNNEI. With 5 bases clipped from V and 4 bases from J, the junction kept 8 bases outside the gene matches. The CDR3 is 14 residues long. The chain's CDR3 is CASSRRQGVYEQYF. The CDR3 bases are TGTGCCAGCAGTAGGAGACAGGGTGTATACGAGCAGTACTTC.

The rearrangement uses TRBV7-3 and TRBJ2-3, with TRBD2 identical over 7 bases. The CDR3 has 15 residues. V gave up 5 bases and J gave up 1 base; unmatched junction bases: 6. The germline gives CDR1 SGHTA, CDR2 FQGTGA. This chain's CDR3 is CASSLSSGRTDTQYF. CDR3 DNA: TGTGCCAGCAGCCTCTCTAGCGGCCGCACAGATACGCAGTATTTT.

This chain links TRBV4-3 with TRBJ2-3; D unresolved. The ends were cut back, 1 base at V and 0 bases at J, with 5 bases in the middle. CDR1 LGHNA and CDR2 YSLEER come from the germline V gene. The CDR3 runs 14 residues. The DNA for the CDR3 is TGCGCCAGCAGCCAAGCCCAGAGCACAGATACGCAGTATTTT. It specifies CASSQAQSTDTQYF.

This chain uses TRBV27 with TRBJ2-3, with TRBD2 as a possible D gene (6 bases). CDR1 is MNHEY, CDR2 SMNVEV, per germline (reference sequence). Trimming removed 5 bases from V and 1 base from J, with 16 bases in between. The CDR3 contains 16 residues. CDR3 nucleotide sequence: TGTGCCAGCAGTGTAGCACGCGGGAAGGGCACAGATACGCAGTATTTT. Translated, it gives CASSVARGKGTDTQYF.

The gene calls are TRBV28 and TRBJ1-2; a possible D gene is TRBD1 (6 bases). Germline V gene data show CDR1 as MDHEN and CDR2 as SYDVKM. This CDR3 region has 14 residues. V was shortened by 6 bases and J by 4 bases, with 15 bases between the two germline ends. Here the CDR3 reads CASRPAQGSYGYTF. Written as DNA, the CDR3 is TGTGCCAGCAGGCCCGCGCAGGGGAGCTATGGCTACACCTTC.

The V call is TRBV7-4, the J call TRBJ1-6; D unresolved. The CDR3 is 14 residues long. Trimming cost V 4 bases and J 13 bases, with 17 bases left between them. Germline CDR1 reads SGHVT; CDR2 reads SQSDAQ. CDR3 in amino acids: CASSSPGPFMPLHF. CDR3 in DNA: TGTGCCAGCAGCTCCCCGGGCCCTTTTATGCCCCTCCACTTT.

The CDR3 DNA reads TGTGCCAGCAGCACGACAGGGGACACTGAAGCTTTCTTT. Encoded protein: CASSTTGDTEAFF. This chain joins TRBV7-6 and TRBJ1-1; 8 bases match TRBD1. The germline gives CDR1 SGHVS, CDR2 FNYEAQ. The CDR3 loop spans 13 amino acids. Unmatched junction bases numbered 2, after V lost 5 bases and J lost 3 bases.

This clone appeared a few times. The gene calls are TRBV20-1 and TRBJ2-7; 7 bases agree with TRBD2. Germline V lookup: CDR1 DFQATT, CDR2 SNEGSKA (reference sequence). V trimming: 7 bases; J trimming: 5 bases; junction bases outside the gene matches: 5. The CDR3 length is 11 residues. The CDR3 reads CSGAGTDEQYF. CDR3 bases: TGCAGTGGAGCGGGAACCGACGAGCAGTACTTC.

V gene TRBV2 combines with J gene TRBJ1-5, with a weak D call TRBD1 (5 bases). The CDR3 is made up of 14 amino acids. The V end lost 3 bases, the J end lost 3 bases, and 9 bases lay between the germline ends. Germline CDR1 SNHLY, CDR2 FYNNEI. Here the CDR3 reads CASSDRGVNQPQHF. CDR3 DNA sequence: TGTGCCAGCAGTGATAGGGGAGTCAATCAGCCCCAGCATTTT.

The gene calls are TRBV6-5 and TRBJ1-1; D gene ambiguous. V lost 7 bases to trimming and J lost 2 bases, with 14 bases between them. The CDR3 is 14 amino acids. Germline loops: CDR1 MNHEY, CDR2 SVGAGI. The CDR3 spells CASINRGGNTEAFF. Written as DNA, the CDR3 is TGTGCCAGCATCAACCGGGGAGGCAACACTGAAGCTTTCTTT.

This clone has just one count. V is TRBV7-9 and J is TRBJ2-2, with TRBD2 matching 7 bases. Germline CDR1 and CDR2: SEHNR and FQNEAQ (reference sequence). This CDR3 is 14 amino acids long. Trimming removed 3 bases from V and 3 bases from J; junction bases left unmatched: 1. DNA for the CDR3: TGTGCCAGCAGCTTCCGGGGGGACACCGGGGAGCTGTTTTTT. As protein: CASSFRGDTGELFF. The whole variable domain, filled in from reference TRBV7-9 and TRBJ2-2, reads DTGVSQNPRHKITKRGQNVTFRCDPISEHNRLYWYRQTLGQGPEFLTYFQNEAQLEKSRLLSDRFSAERPKGSFSTLEIQRTEQGDSAMYLCASSFRGDTGELFFGEGSRLTVL.

The chain has TRBV6-5 and TRBJ2-5; D remains unclear. Between the trimmed V and J ends, which lost 4 bases and 5 bases, there was a span of 8 bases. There are 12 residues in the CDR3. The germline gives CDR1 MNHEY, CDR2 SVGAGI. Here the CDR3 reads CASSSGWETQYF. In DNA form, the CDR3 reads TGTGCCAGCAGTTCCGGGTGGGAGACCCAGTACTTC.

The chain recombines TRBV27 with TRBJ1-1; 9 bases are shared with TRBD1. This CDR3 contains 16 residues. After removal of 3 bases from V and 5 bases from J, the junction contained 10 bases not matched to a gene. CDR1 and CDR2 (germline): MNHEY, SMNVEV (reference sequence). The CDR3 DNA sequence: TGTGCCAGCAGTTTTCGGACAGGGGCTAAAGTAACTGAAGCTTTCTTT. It specifies CASSFRTGAKVTEAFF.

The rearrangement uses TRBV6-6 and TRBJ2-2, with D possibly being TRBD1 (6 bases). V was shortened by 4 bases and J by 6 bases, with 12 bases between the two germline ends. Germline V gives CDR1 MNHNY, CDR2 SVGAGI (reference sequence). The CDR3 is 14 residues long. CDR3 sequence reads: CASSWDTRPGELFF. The DNA of the CDR3 is TGTGCCAGCAGTTGGGACACGCGGCCCGGGGAGCTGTTTTTT.